What follows are 29 T cell receptor beta chains derived from one specimen sequenced in a study of CD8+CD57+ T cells in acquired aplastic anemia. TCR beta VDJ combinations and CDR3 sequences were profiled from genomic DNA. Using its own MiXCR run on the reads, TCRdb lists one record per CDR3 protein. The sample shows about 470,000 distinct CDR3 sequences, less than 35% of them seen only once. Patients who underwent sequencing had shown CD8+CD57+ cell expansion by flow cytometry. The sample taken for sequencing was sorted CD4+, CD8+, or CD8+CD57+ T cells (not recorded which) from PBMCs. The source is a human donor with aplastic anemia.

This clonotype was found many times. The chain is built from TRBV20-1 and TRBJ1-2; the D is unclear. The CDR3 length is 13 residues. Trimming pared 1 base from V and 5 bases from J, leaving 11 bases between. Germline CDR1 DFQATT, CDR2 SNEGSKA (reference sequence). CDR3 DNA: TGCAGTGCTAGAGCTTCTAGTACGTATGGCTACACCTTC. It encodes CSARASSTYGYTF.

In its sample, this clonotype was seen many times. The genes are TRBV20-1 and TRBJ2-7; 7 bases are shared with TRBD1. The germline V gene has CDR1 DFQATT and CDR2 SNEGSKA (reference sequence). Trimming took 3 bases from V and 5 from J; bases not matched to a gene: 7. The CDR3 consists of 13 residues. This chain's CDR3 is CSASDRAGDEQYF. The CDR3 bases are TGCAGTGCTAGCGACAGGGCCGGGGACGAGCAGTACTTC.

The chain carries TRBV20-1 and TRBJ2-1; possibly TRBD1 for D (5 bases). Germline V gene sequence: CDR1 DFQATT, CDR2 SNEGSKA (reference sequence). The CDR3 is 15 amino acids. V was clipped by 6 bases and J by 1 base, with 16 bases between them. The CDR3 loop reads CSARTRAGSYNEQFF. The CDR3 DNA is TGCAGTGCAAGGACCAGGGCAGGTTCCTACAATGAGCAGTTCTTC.

This clonotype was picked up many times. V and J are TRBV19 and TRBJ1-2; TRBD1 aligns across 9 bases. CDR3 size: 15 residues. V was pared by 0 bases and J by 1 base, with 0 bases of the junction left unmatched. Germline V gene data show CDR1 as LNHDA and CDR2 as SQIVND (reference sequence). The CDR3 DNA reads as TGTGCCAGTAGTATAGAGACAGGGGGTAACTATGGCTACACCTTC. It specifies CASSIETGGNYGYTF.

In regard to this clonotype: This may come from a read error, since a much larger clone is one base off. V gene TRBV20-1 combines with J gene TRBJ2-7, with D perhaps matching TRBD2 (5 bases). The germline V and J ends were trimmed by 0 bases and 1 base, with 13 bases remaining between them. Germline V gene data show CDR1 as DFQATT and CDR2 as SNEGSKA (reference sequence). This CDR3 is built from 15 residues. The CDR3 protein is CSARDQRGLSYEQYF. The CDR3 coding sequence is TGCAGTGCTAGAGATCAGCGCGGACTTTCCTACGAGCAGTACTTC.

The rearrangement uses TRBV29-1 and TRBJ2-1; 10 bases line up with TRBD2. V lost 4 bases to trimming and J lost 5 bases; unmatched junction nucleotides: 8. Germline CDR1 reads SQVTM; CDR2 reads ANQGSEA. There are 15 residues in the CDR3. The CDR3 region has the DNA TGCAGCGTTGGACAGGGACTAGCGCTAGACAATGAGCAGTTCTTC. This codes for CSVGQGLALDNEQFF.

This clonotype came up many times. The chain joins TRBV29-1 to TRBJ2-3; the D gene could be TRBD1 or TRBD2 (5 bases each). Germline V gene lookup returns CDR1 SQVTM and CDR2 ANQGSEA. The CDR3 length is 15 residues. The V end lost 8 bases, the J end lost 0 bases, and 18 bases lay between the germline ends. The CDR3, as DNA: TGCAGCCTGAGGGGCGGCAGAACTAGCACAGATACGCAGTATTTT. Encoded protein: CSLRGGRTSTDTQYF.

This clonotype was observed at least ten times. The CDR3 protein is CASSREGGQETQYF. For the CDR3, the DNA is TGTGCCAGCAGTCGGGAGGGGGGGCAAGAGACCCAGTACTTC. V is TRBV2 and J is TRBJ2-5; TRBD2 matches at 8 bases. CDR3 length equals 14 residues. V lost 5 bases, J lost 2 bases, and 4 bases stayed unmatched. CDR1 is SNHLY, CDR2 FYNNEI, per germline. The full variable domain, rest sourced from reference TRBV2 and TRBJ2-5, is EPEVTQTPSHQVTQMGQEVILRCVPISNHLYFYWYRQILGQKVEFLVSFYNNEISEKSEIFDDQFSVERPDGSNFTLKIRSTKLEDSAMYFCASSREGGQETQYFGPGTRLLVL.

With respect to this clonotype: At one end, the junction sequence differs from germline, possibly due to a read error. This chain uses TRBV25-1 with TRBJ2-5; D might be TRBD2 (6 bases). The CDR3 extends over 13 amino acids. CDR1 and CDR2 (germline): MGHDK, SYGVNS. CDR3 sequence reads: CAISAEGRETQYF. In nucleotides, the CDR3 is TGTGCCATCAGTGCGGAGGGTAGAGAGACCCAGTACTTC.

A remark on this clonotype: At one boundary the junction diverges from the germline segment, which might be a read error. The V call is TRBV10-3, the J call TRBJ2-7, with a tentative D call TRBD1 (6 bases). Per germline, CDR1 ENHRY and CDR2 SYGVKD. This CDR3 region has 14 residues. The CDR3 reads CASSPDRWVYEQYF. The CDR3 DNA is TGTGCCAGCAGTCCGGACAGATGGGTTTACGAGCAGTACTTC.

The sample holds many counts of this clonotype. The gene calls are TRBV2 and TRBJ1-5; D gene uncertain. Trimming took 5 bases from V and 1 from J, leaving 9 bases between them. Germline CDR1 is SNHLY and CDR2 is FYNNEI. The CDR3 contains 14 residues. CDR3 coding DNA: TGTGCCAGCAGTCAACAATCAAGCAATCAGCCCCAGCATTTT. Protein sequence: CASSQQSSNQPQHF.

V is TRBV6-1 and J is TRBJ1-3; 7 bases fit TRBD1. The CDR3 runs 13 residues. Germline V gene lookup returns CDR1 MNHNS and CDR2 SASEGT. V was clipped by 8 bases and J by 4 bases; unmatched bases: 5. CDR3 sequence: CASRGTDGNTIYF. The CDR3 DNA follows: TGTGCCAGCCGCGGGACAGACGGAAACACCATATATTTT.

This clonotype was seen only a few times. V is TRBV30 and J is TRBJ1-4; D not resolved. Germline CDR1 and CDR2: GTSNPN and SVGIG (reference sequence). Between the trimmed V and J ends, which lost 1 base and 8 bases, there was a span of 11 bases. The CDR3 is 13 residues long. The chain's CDR3 is CAWSGRDVEKLFF. Written as DNA, the CDR3 is TGTGCCTGGAGTGGGCGGGATGTCGAAAAACTGTTTTTT.

The sample holds many counts of this clonotype. The genes are TRBV25-1 and TRBJ1-4; D is perhaps TRBD1 (5 bases). The CDR3 has 15 amino acids. The ends were cut back, 4 bases at V and 6 bases at J, with 15 bases in the middle. Germline V lookup: CDR1 MGHDK, CDR2 SYGVNS. Here the CDR3 reads CASSGLTVGDEKLFF. The CDR3, as DNA: TGTGCCAGCAGTGGACTGACAGTAGGGGATGAAAAACTGTTTTTT.

This clonotype was detected ten times or more. The chain is built from TRBV12-3 or TRBV12-4 and TRBJ2-7; tentative D call: TRBD1 (5 bases). The CDR3 runs to 12 residues. V was clipped by 6 bases and J by 1 base, with 7 bases between them. CDR3 in amino acids: CASSRQSYEQYF. In DNA, the CDR3 is TGTGCCAGCAGCCGACAGTCCTACGAGCAGTACTTC.

This clonotype was seen repeatedly, ten times or more. V gene TRBV15 combines with J gene TRBJ1-2, with unresolved D. This CDR3 region has 15 residues. The germline V and J ends were trimmed by 3 bases and 10 bases, with 21 bases remaining between them. In germline, CDR1 is LNHNV, CDR2 YYDKDF (reference sequence). DNA of the CDR3: TGTGCCACCAGCAGCATACGACATCGTGGTGAATCCTACACCTTC. Protein sequence: CATSSIRHRGESYTF.

The chain recombines TRBV20-1 with TRBJ1-1; TRBD1 agrees at 8 bases. Trimming removed 2 bases from V and 3 bases from J; junction bases left unmatched: 5. CDR1 and CDR2 (germline): DFQATT, SNEGSKA (reference sequence). CDR3 length equals 14 residues. The CDR3 loop is CSARPGGSDTEAFF. Written as DNA, the CDR3 is TGCAGTGCTAGACCAGGGGGCAGTGACACTGAAGCTTTCTTT.

The chain joins TRBV11-1 to TRBJ2-7; 7 bases fit TRBD1. The CDR3 runs to 16 residues. Germline lookup yields CDR1 SGHAT and CDR2 FQDESV (reference sequence). V lost 3 bases and J lost 2; bases outside the gene matches: 10. In DNA form, the CDR3 reads TGTGCCAGCAGCTTTCCTTTGGACGGGACAGCCTACGAGCAGTACTTC. Translating it yields CASSFPLDGTAYEQYF. Drawing the rest from reference TRBV11-1 and TRBJ2-7, the complete variable domain is EAEVAQSPRYKITEKSQAVAFWCDPISGHATLYWYRQILGQGPELLVQFQDESVVDDSQLPKDRFSAERLKGVDSTLKIQPAELGDSAMYLCASSFPLDGTAYEQYFGPGTRLTVT.

This clonotype showed up just a few times. The V and J genes are TRBV6-1 and TRBJ2-7; TRBD1 might be the D (5 bases). Trimming took 8 bases from V and 0 from J, leaving 11 bases between them. Germline CDR1 and CDR2: MNHNS and SASEGT. CDR3 length: 13 amino acids. Written as DNA, the CDR3 is TGTGCCAGCGATACAGGAAGCTCCTACGAGCAGTACTTC. Translating gives CASDTGSSYEQYF.

The rearrangement uses TRBV7-3 and TRBJ2-1; D ambiguous. V was pared by 3 bases and J by 8 bases, with 2 bases between. There are 10 residues in the CDR3. Germline values: CDR1 SGHTA, CDR2 FQGTGA. CDR3 residues: CASSFHEQFF. CDR3 sequence (DNA): TGTGCCAGCAGCTTTCATGAGCAGTTCTTC.

This clonotype has ten or more counts. The chain recombines TRBV7-2 with TRBJ1-3, with D perhaps matching TRBD1 (6 bases). Between the trimmed V and J ends, which lost 5 bases and 2 bases, there was a span of 16 bases. CDR3 length: 16 amino acids. Looked up from germline, CDR1 is SGHTA and CDR2 is FQGNSA. CDR3 DNA: TGTGCCAGCAGCCCCTCCCGACAGGACACTGGAAACACCATATATTTT. Protein: CASSPSRQDTGNTIYF.

The V and J genes are TRBV10-3 and TRBJ1-1; a weak D match, TRBD1 (6 bases). This CDR3 region has 16 residues. The germline V gene encodes CDR1 ENHRY and CDR2 SYGVKD. V lost 2 bases and J lost 2, with 15 bases in between. The CDR3 nucleotides are TGTGCCATCAGTGAGCCTGCAAGGGGGGATAACACTGAAGCTTTCTTT. Translation gives CAISEPARGDNTEAFF.

This rearrangement joins TRBV6-1 to TRBJ1-3; possible D gene TRBD1, 6 bases. The CDR3 is made up of 15 amino acids. The V end was cut by 11 bases, the J end by 0 bases, with 17 bases between. Germline CDR1 MNHNS, CDR2 SASEGT. CDR3 DNA: TGTGCCCGCATCCATACAGGGTTCTCTGGAAACACCATATATTTT. It encodes CARIHTGFSGNTIYF.

The rearrangement links TRBV11-2 to TRBJ1-2; D not certain. V shed 0 bases and J shed 6 bases, with 14 bases lying between them. Germline values: CDR1 SGHAT, CDR2 FQNNGV. There are 15 residues in the CDR3. The CDR3 nucleotides are TGTGCCAGCAGCTTAGATCGCGGCGGCAGTCATGGCTACACCTTC. Its translation is CASSLDRGGSHGYTF.

The table lists this clonotype with a few counts. A much larger clone differs from this one at a single base, so this may be a read error. The V and J genes are TRBV9 and TRBJ1-6; 8 bases are a match to TRBD1. Germline CDR1 SGDLS, CDR2 YYNGEE. There are 15 residues in the CDR3. Trimming took 3 bases from V and 7 from J; bases not matched to a gene: 6. The CDR3 coding sequence is TGTGCCAGCAGCGCCCGGGACAGGAACAATTCACCCCTCCACTTT. This sequence encodes CASSARDRNNSPLHF.

At least ten counts were recorded for this clonotype. The J gene is TRBJ2-7, the V gene TRBV2, with TRBD1 as a possible D gene (6 bases). This CDR3 has 13 residues. V was cut by 5 bases and J by 4 bases, with 12 bases left in between. The germline CDR1 and CDR2 sequences are SNHLY and FYNNEI. CDR3 sequence reads: CASSPLDRYEQYF. In DNA, the CDR3 is TGTGCCAGCAGTCCTTTGGACAGATACGAGCAGTACTTC.

This clonotype was picked up a small number of times. The chain is built from TRBV5-1 and TRBJ2-7; 11 bases align to TRBD2. Germline V gene data show CDR1 as SGHRS and CDR2 as YFSETQ. The CDR3 has 18 amino acids. J lost 0 bases, V lost 5 bases, and 13 bases had no gene match. In DNA, the CDR3 is TGCGCCAGCAGAAAGGAGGGTAGCGGGAGGGGTAGCTCCTACGAGCAGTACTTC. Protein sequence: CASRKEGSGRGSSYEQYF. Looking up the rest from reference TRBV5-1 and TRBJ2-7 gives the full variable domain: KAGVTQTPRYLIKTRGQQVTLSCSPISGHRSVSWYQQTPGQGLQFLFEYFSETQRNKGNFPGRFSGRQFSNSRSEMNVSTLELGDSALYLCASRKEGSGRGSSYEQYFGPGTRLTVT.

In this sample, this clonotype turned up many times. The chain links TRBV25-1 to TRBJ1-1; D remains ambiguous. The CDR3 covers 13 residues. The germline CDR1 and CDR2 sequences are MGHDK and SYGVNS. Trimming left V 4 bases short and J 2 bases short, with 8 bases between. CDR3 DNA sequence: TGTGCCAGCAGTGGGACGTACAACACTGAAGCTTTCTTT. Amino acid sequence: CASSGTYNTEAFF. Looking up the rest from reference TRBV25-1 and TRBJ1-1 gives the full variable domain: EADIYQTPRYLVIGTGKKITLECSQTMGHDKMYWYQQDPGMELHLIHYSYGVNSTEKGDLSSESTVSRIRTEHFPLTLESARPSHTSQYLCASSGTYNTEAFFGQGTRLTVV.

This clonotype was counted a few times. CDR3: CASSWSDYGYTF. The CDR3 nucleotides are TGTGCCAGTAGTTGGAGCGACTATGGCTACACCTTC. The chain has TRBV19 and TRBJ1-2, with D unresolved. Germline V gives CDR1 LNHDA, CDR2 SQIVND (reference sequence). Trimming took off 5 bases at V and 3 bases at J, with 7 bases between the two ends. The CDR3 has 12 residues.